The 27 T cell receptor beta chains below all came from one sample that was sequenced in a study of T cell responses to AZD1222 COVID-19 vaccine. Profiling relied on immunoSEQ multiplex PCR, and the TCRdb table lists in-frame clones only, not all of them. The sample holds around 130,000 clones, 75% to 95% seen once. Sample: peripheral blood, taken 28 days after the second dose of the MenACWY control vaccine. The receptors stem from an adult who received the MenACWY meningococcal vaccine as a control.

CDR3 nucleotide sequence: TGTGCCAGCAGTCCAGGGGGGGTCAATTTAAATCAGTTCTTC. Its protein product is CASSPGGVNLNQFF. The rearrangement links TRBV6-2 or TRBV6-3 to TRBJ2-1; D could derive from TRBD1 or TRBD2 (7 bases each). V shed 5 bases and J shed 13 bases, with 21 bases lying between them. The CDR3 is made up of 14 amino acids. Germline V gene sequence: CDR1 MNHEY, CDR2 SVGEGT.

The chain carries TRBV2 and TRBJ1-5; D unclear. Germline CDR1 SNHLY, CDR2 FYNNEI. The CDR3 consists of 13 residues. The ends were cut back, 8 bases at V and 2 bases at J, with 10 bases in the middle. CDR3 sequence: CASRFSGNQPQHF. In DNA form, the CDR3 reads TGTGCCAGCCGATTTTCGGGCAATCAGCCCCAGCATTTT. Full variable domain (missing parts from reference TRBV2 and TRBJ1-5): EPEVTQTPSHQVTQMGQEVILRCVPISNHLYFYWYRQILGQKVEFLVSFYNNEISEKSEIFDDQFSVERPDGSNFTLKIRSTKLEDSAMYFCASRFSGNQPQHFGDGTRLSIL.

This sequence joins TRBV7-3 and TRBJ2-3, with TRBD2 as a possible D gene (5 bases). The ends were cut back, 5 bases at V and 1 base at J, with 13 bases in the middle. CDR3 size: 15 residues. Germline CDR1 SGHTA, CDR2 FQGTGA. CDR3 amino acids: CASSPSVGGTDTQYF. DNA for the CDR3: TGTGCCAGCAGCCCATCGGTCGGGGGCACAGATACGCAGTATTTT. Variable domain in full (rest from reference TRBV7-3 and TRBJ2-3): GAGVSQTPSNKVTEKGKYVELRCDPISGHTALYWYRQSLGQGPEFLIYFQGTGAADDSGLPNDRFFAVRPEGSVSTLKIQRTERGDSAVYLCASSPSVGGTDTQYFGPGTRLTVL.

The gene calls are TRBV7-3 and TRBJ1-6, with 8 bases fitting TRBD1. Germline V gene lookup returns CDR1 SGHTA and CDR2 FQGTGA. Trimming at V came to 4 bases and at J to 9 bases, leaving 5 bases not matched to a gene. The CDR3 covers 14 residues. This CDR3 reads CASSYGQGSSPLHF. The CDR3 bases are TGTGCCAGCAGCTATGGACAGGGCAGTTCACCCCTCCACTTT.

The CDR3 reads CASSQIQGGMNEQFF. The CDR3 coding sequence is TGTGCCAGCAGTCAAATTCAGGGTGGGATGAATGAGCAGTTCTTC. The gene calls are TRBV3-1 (or the pseudogene TRBV3-2) and TRBJ2-1, with TRBD1 as a possible D gene (5 bases). The germline V gene encodes CDR1 LGHDT and CDR2 YNNKEL (reference sequence). This CDR3 has 15 residues. Trimming pared 6 bases from V and 7 bases from J, leaving 19 bases between.

V is TRBV20-1 and J is TRBJ2-1; tentatively, D is TRBD1 (5 bases). Germline CDR1 DFQATT, CDR2 SNEGSKA (reference sequence). Trimming removed 3 bases from V and 2 bases from J, with 20 bases in between. This CDR3 has 17 residues. In DNA form, the CDR3 reads TGCAGTGCTAGTCCCCCTAGATCTATGGGGCCCTACAATGAGCAGTTCTTC. It specifies CSASPPRSMGPYNEQFF.

This clone appeared a single time. This chain links TRBV12-3 or TRBV12-4 with TRBJ2-3; no clear D. The CDR3 is made up of 11 amino acids. V shed 3 bases and J shed 5 bases, with 3 bases lying between them. CDR3 DNA sequence: TGTGCCAGCAGTTTTAGAGATACGCAGTATTTT. Protein: CASSFRDTQYF.

The J gene is TRBJ2-7, the V gene TRBV18, with D perhaps given as TRBD1 or TRBD2 (5 bases each). CDR3 length: 17 residues. Germline assignment: CDR1 KGHSH and CDR2 LQKENI. Deletions cut 3 bases from V and 0 bases from J, with 18 bases between. For the CDR3, the DNA is TGTGCCAGCTCACCTTCAAGAGCAGGGACGAGCTCCTACGAGCAGTACTTC. Protein: CASSPSRAGTSSYEQYF.

V is TRBV2 and J is TRBJ1-2, with 7 bases lining up with TRBD1. V was pared by 6 bases and J by 2 bases, with 6 bases of the junction left unmatched. The V gene's germline CDR1 is SNHLY and CDR2 FYNNEI. The CDR3 spans 14 residues. The CDR3 is CASRQTGSNYGYTF. CDR3 sequence (DNA): TGTGCCAGCAGGCAGACAGGGAGCAACTATGGCTACACCTTC.

The rearrangement uses TRBV5-1 and TRBJ2-1; 9 nucleotides agree with TRBD2. V lost 4 bases, J lost 2 bases, and 7 bases stayed unmatched. Germline V gene data show CDR1 as SGHRS and CDR2 as YFSETQ. The CDR3 sequence is 16 residues long. In DNA form, the CDR3 reads TGCGCCAGCAGCCCCCAAGCGGGAGGCACCTACAATGAGCAGTTCTTC. This codes for CASSPQAGGTYNEQFF.

CDR3 protein: CATRLAGNTGELFF. CDR3 DNA: TGTGCCACAAGACTAGCGGGTAACACCGGGGAGCTGTTTTTT. This chain uses TRBV6-4 with TRBJ2-2; TRBD2 matches 10 bases. The germline CDR1 and CDR2 sequences are MRHNA and SNTAGT. Losses at the gene ends were 10 bases for V and 2 bases for J; bases not matched to a gene: 4. The CDR3 is made up of 14 amino acids.

The rearrangement links TRBV19 to TRBJ1-2, with D unclear. V lost 3 bases, J lost 2 bases, and 13 bases lay in between. The germline V gene encodes CDR1 LNHDA and CDR2 SQIVND (reference sequence). The CDR3 spans 15 residues. The CDR3 loop is CASSIGGLGNYGYTF. In DNA, the CDR3 is TGTGCCAGTAGTATCGGTGGGCTCGGCAACTATGGCTACACCTTC.

The table lists this clone with a few counts. The chain recombines TRBV25-1 with TRBJ2-1, with 10 bases lining up with TRBD1. The CDR3 sequence is 15 residues long. The germline gives CDR1 MGHDK, CDR2 SYGVNS. V lost 4 bases and J lost 6; bases outside the gene matches: 6. The CDR3 region has the DNA TGTGCCAGCAGTGGGGGGACAGGGGACTTCAATGAGCAGTTCTTC. Translating it yields CASSGGTGDFNEQFF.

The chain combines TRBV10-3 with TRBJ2-7; no clear D gene. Germline CDR1 is ENHRY and CDR2 is SYGVKD. V dropped 8 bases and J dropped 6 bases, with 20 bases sitting between them. The length of the CDR3 is 14 residues. The CDR3 loop reads CAIGVGGRVAEQYF. DNA of the CDR3: TGTGCCATCGGGGTCGGCGGTAGAGTGGCCGAGCAGTACTTC.

This chain links TRBV6-5 with TRBJ1-5; TRBD1 might be the D (5 bases). There are 13 residues in the CDR3. Deletions cut 7 bases from V and 4 bases from J, with 11 bases between. Germline CDR1 MNHEY, CDR2 SVGAGI. The CDR3: CASNGHINQPQHF. The CDR3 DNA reads as TGTGCCAGCAACGGACACATTAATCAGCCCCAGCATTTT.

V gene TRBV9 combines with J gene TRBJ2-7; a possible D gene is TRBD1 (5 bases). This CDR3 comprises 14 residues. Trimming removed 2 bases from V and 5 bases from J, with 14 bases in between. Looked up from germline, CDR1 is SGDLS and CDR2 is YYNGEE. As DNA, the CDR3 is TGTGCCAGCAGCGTTTCAGGCGGCAGGGACGAGCAGTACTTC. Translation gives CASSVSGGRDEQYF.

The rearrangement joins TRBV9 to TRBJ2-7; D is perhaps TRBD1 (6 bases). The CDR3 covers 14 residues. Looked up from germline, CDR1 is SGDLS and CDR2 is YYNGEE. Trimming left V 0 bases short and J 1 base short, with 8 bases between. This CDR3 is CASSVEDRSYEQYF. CDR3 DNA: TGTGCCAGCAGCGTAGAAGACAGGTCCTACGAGCAGTACTTC.

The chain employs TRBV19 and TRBJ1-1, with unresolved D. The germline V and J ends were trimmed by 7 bases and 4 bases, with 19 bases remaining between them. Germline V lookup: CDR1 LNHDA, CDR2 SQIVND (reference sequence). The CDR3 loop spans 15 amino acids. DNA for the CDR3: TGTGCCAGTAATGACGCTTGGGCTCGACGCACTGAAGCTTTCTTT. It codes for CASNDAWARRTEAFF. The variable domain in full, completed from reference TRBV19 and TRBJ1-1, reads DGGITQSPKYLFRKEGQNVTLSCEQNLNHDAMYWYRQDPGQGLRLIYYSQIVNDFQKGDIAEGYSVSREKKESFPLTVTSAQKNPTAFYLCASNDAWARRTEAFFGQGTRLTVV.

This rearrangement joins TRBV27 to TRBJ2-1; 12 bases match TRBD2. With 5 bases clipped from V and 0 bases from J, the junction kept 11 bases outside the gene matches. Germline CDR1 and CDR2: MNHEY and SMNVEV (reference sequence). The length of the CDR3 is 19 residues. The CDR3 DNA is TGTGCCAGCAGTCCCTTACTAGCGGGAGGACCAAACTCCTACAATGAGCAGTTCTTC. It yields the protein CASSPLLAGGPNSYNEQFF.

Only one count was recorded for this clone. The chain has TRBV6-5 and TRBJ1-3, with D perhaps TRBD1 (5 bases). Germline loops: CDR1 MNHEY, CDR2 SVGAGI. CDR3 length equals 15 residues. V lost 7 bases and J lost 4, with 17 bases in between. CDR3 sequence: CASTTTGQEGNTIYF. CDR3 coding DNA: TGTGCCAGCACCACTACGGGGCAGGAGGGAAACACCATATATTTT.

The chain recombines TRBV7-2 with TRBJ2-3; TRBD2 might be the D (5 bases). Trimming shortened V by 2 bases and J by 0 bases, and 9 bases separated the two germline ends. This CDR3 contains 15 residues. In germline, CDR1 is SGHTA, CDR2 FQGNSA. The CDR3 loop reads CASSLFQRSTDTQYF. The DNA of the CDR3 is TGTGCCAGCAGCTTATTCCAGCGGAGCACAGATACGCAGTATTTT.

This chain links TRBV28 with TRBJ1-3, with a tentative D call TRBD1 (5 bases). CDR1 MDHEN and CDR2 SYDVKM come from the germline V gene. This CDR3 has 14 residues. Deletions cut 6 bases from V and 2 bases from J, with 11 bases between. CDR3 loop: CASSQGQAGNTIYF. As DNA, the CDR3 is TGTGCCAGCAGCCAAGGACAAGCTGGAAACACCATATATTTT. Using reference TRBV28 and TRBJ1-3 for the parts outside the CDR3, the full variable domain is DVKVTQSSRYLVKRTGEKVFLECVQDMDHENMFWYRQDPGLGLRLIYFSYDVKMKEKGDIPEGYSVSREKKERFSLILESASTNQTSMYLCASSQGQAGNTIYFGEGSWLTVV.

The sample holds one count of this clone. The V call is TRBV28, the J call TRBJ1-4, with 7 bases that match TRBD1. CDR1 and CDR2 (germline): MDHEN, SYDVKM. J gave up 4 bases and V 6 bases, and 14 bases lay outside the gene matches. There are 17 residues in the CDR3. The CDR3 is CASSLSRPGQSNEKLFF. The CDR3 region has the DNA TGTGCCAGCAGCCTATCGCGTCCGGGACAGAGTAATGAAAAACTGTTTTTT.

The chain has TRBV19 and TRBJ2-1, with a weak D call TRBD2 (5 bases). Looked up from germline, CDR1 is LNHDA and CDR2 is SQIVND (reference sequence). V lost 4 bases and J lost 6, with 10 bases in between. CDR3 size: 13 residues. The CDR3 reads CASSRERRNEQFF. CDR3 in DNA: TGTGCCAGTAGTAGGGAGCGCCGCAATGAGCAGTTCTTC.

The sample holds one count of this clone. The chain carries TRBV29-1 and TRBJ1-1; TRBD1 is a possible D gene (5 bases). The V end lost 5 bases, the J end lost 4 bases, and 11 bases lay between the germline ends. The CDR3 runs 12 residues. The germline V gene encodes CDR1 SQVTM and CDR2 ANQGSEA. CDR3 coding DNA: TGCAGCGTTCAGGGCGCGGTCACTGAAGCTTTCTTT. Residues: CSVQGAVTEAFF.

This chain links TRBV28 with TRBJ1-2; D gene ambiguous. Per the germline V gene, CDR1 is MDHEN and CDR2 is SYDVKM. There are 14 residues in the CDR3. Trimming shortened V by 1 base and J by 4 bases, and 10 bases separated the two germline ends. CDR3 amino acids: CASSLLGSGYGYTF. DNA of the CDR3: TGTGCCAGCAGTTTATTAGGGTCAGGCTATGGCTACACCTTC.

The chain uses TRBV11-3 and TRBJ2-5; D possibly uses TRBD1 or TRBD2 (5 bases each). Trimming stripped 6 bases from V and 3 bases from J, with 11 bases between. Germline V gene lookup returns CDR1 SGHNT and CDR2 YENEEA. The CDR3 has 13 amino acids. The CDR3 loop reads CASRRGSEETQYF. CDR3 DNA: TGTGCCAGCAGACGGGGCAGTGAAGAGACCCAGTACTTC.